This T cell receptor beta chain was identified during a study of blood T cell repertoires in COVID-19. Study context: The United States, Italy and Spain supplied acute and convalescent COVID-19 samples.

TCRdb's copy holds only in-frame clones and misses some; the assay was immunoSEQ multiplex PCR. The data contain about 250,000 clones, 80% to 95% of them singletons. The CDR3 consists of 18 residues. The J segment lost 4 bases and the V segment lost 1 base, leaving 10 bases of the junction unmatched. CDR1 and CDR2 (germline): PRHDT, FYEKMQ (reference sequence). The origin of this receptor is a man aged 25 to 40 with COVID-19, enrolled during active disease. The V and J genes are TRBV13 and TRBJ2-2, with TRBD2 matching over 9 bases. The sample consisted of peripheral blood. The CDR3: CASSLEYSGGQVTGELFF. The DNA of the CDR3 is TGTGCCAGCAGCTTAGAATACAGCGGGGGGCAGGTCACCGGGGAGCTGTTTTTT.